What follows describes a single T cell receptor (beta chain). No cognate antigen has been identified for it. No base quality values were provided; no much bigger clone lies one nucleotide off. CDR1 and CDR2 were assigned from the germline V gene as SGDLS and YYNGEE. The CDR3, cysteine through phenylalanine, is 14 amino acids long. Of the read, only the CDR3 DNA is kept; its 42 bases are in frame from base 1. V drops 0 bases and J drops 4 bases, leaving 10 bases in between. The data derive from a study of control samples from healthy donors and cancer patients (dated by TCRdb to the early 2020s). Libraries were built with the immunoSEQ multiplex PCR assay. TCRdb holds this immuneACCESS table with in-frame rearrangements only. Some clones are missing; in checked studies, unresolved V genes explain under half, and the rest has no known cause. The sample data list 95,000 to 150,000 clones, and around 89% of these were observed just once. Almost 40% of the sample goes to the ten largest clones.

This receptor was obtained from a man between 45 and 60 years old in good health. The sample was blood. This sequence uses TRBV9 and TRBJ1-2; a tentative D match to TRBD1 spans 5 bases. CDR3 region: CASSVGTGGYGYTF. The DNA sequence reads TGTGCCAGCAGCGTAGGGACCGGGGGCTATGGCTACACCTTC.